This section outlines one TCR beta chain sequence together with its context. The CDR3 sequence is 14 residues long. J was trimmed by 2 bases and V by 4 bases; bases with no gene match: 1. In germline, CDR1 is SGHRS, CDR2 YFSETQ. The data originate from a study of blood T cell repertoires in COVID-19. Turning to the study itself: Italy, Spain and the United States were the sources of the convalescent and acute COVID-19 samples. Sample material is recorded as cDNA or gDNA derived from T cells, B-cell-depleted T cells, or PBMCs.

Authors' data handling: Cell counts per sample came from amplifying reference gene primers. Measured with immunoSEQ multiplex PCR; TCRdb has only the in-frame clones, and not every one. V and J calls and clone size come straight from that table; D and trimming were deduced from the DNA. Counted here are over 90,000 clones, approximately 86% occurring once; the ten biggest clones make up approximately 1.7%. The rearrangement joins TRBV5-1 to TRBJ1-3; 9 positions match TRBD1. This sequence was found in a man aged 80 or over with acute or convalescent COVID-19. The specimen sequenced was peripheral blood. In nucleotides, the CDR3 is TGCGCCAGCAGCAGGACAGGGGCTGGAAACACCATATATTTT. This encodes CASSRTGAGNTIYF.